This entry lists 3 T cell receptor beta chains sequenced from one sample in a study of T cell changes during pregnancy in multiple sclerosis. Repertoires were generated with immunoSEQ multiplex PCR, while TCRdb's copy carries only in-frame clones and drops some. The sample comprises under 45,000 clones, 90% to 95% of which are singletons, and around 0.47% rests with the top ten. Sequenced material: CD4+ T cells from peripheral blood mononuclear cells, taken in the second trimester of pregnancy. These receptors all stem from a female donor in good health, enrolled as a control in a pregnancy study.

The chain employs TRBV7-9 and TRBJ2-1; 10 bases map to TRBD2. CDR1 and CDR2 from the germline V gene are SEHNR and FQNEAQ (reference sequence). The CDR3 loop spans 13 amino acids. Germline trimming cut 5 bases from V and 9 bases from J; bases unmatched to any gene: 4. CDR3 protein: CASSPGLAIEQFF. In DNA form, the CDR3 reads TGTGCCAGCAGCCCGGGACTAGCGATTGAGCAGTTCTTC.

This rearrangement joins TRBV5-1 to TRBJ1-1; D gene unclear. This CDR3 spans 13 amino acids. Per the germline V gene, CDR1 is SGHRS and CDR2 is YFSETQ. V was cut by 3 bases and J by 0 bases, with 6 bases left in between. This CDR3 is CASSSSLNTEAFF. As DNA, the CDR3 is TGCGCCAGCAGCTCTTCCTTGAACACTGAAGCTTTCTTT.

The sample holds one count of this clone. The chain has TRBV7-9 and TRBJ2-3; 9 bases agree with TRBD1. V shed 11 bases and J 2 bases; nucleotides not matched to a gene: 5. There are 13 residues in the CDR3. Looked up from germline, CDR1 is SEHNR and CDR2 is FQNEAQ (reference sequence). The CDR3 nucleotides read TGTGCCTCCGGGGACAGGGTCACAGATACGCAGTATTTT. Amino acid sequence: CASGDRVTDTQYF.